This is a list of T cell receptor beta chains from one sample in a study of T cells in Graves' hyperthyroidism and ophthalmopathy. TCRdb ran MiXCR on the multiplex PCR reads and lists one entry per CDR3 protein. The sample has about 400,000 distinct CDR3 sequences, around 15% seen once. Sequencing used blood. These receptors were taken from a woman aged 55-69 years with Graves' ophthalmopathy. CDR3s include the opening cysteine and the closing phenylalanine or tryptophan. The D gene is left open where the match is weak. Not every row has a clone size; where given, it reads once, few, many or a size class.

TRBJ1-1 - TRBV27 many TGTGCCAGCAGTTCTCGGACACTTCTGAACACTGAAGCTTTCTTT CASSSRTLLNTEAFF
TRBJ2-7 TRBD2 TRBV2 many TGTGCCAGCAGTCCGCGCGGGTTGACTAGCGCTTCCTACGAGCAGTACTTC CASSPRGLTSASYEQYF
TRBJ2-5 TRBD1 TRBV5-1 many TGCGCCAGCAGCAGGGACAGGGGGTCCCAAGAGACCCAGTACTTC CASSRDRGSQETQYF
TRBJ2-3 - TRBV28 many TGTGCCAGCACAACCGTCGCGGGGTTCGACACAGATACGCAGTATTTT CASTTVAGFDTDTQYF
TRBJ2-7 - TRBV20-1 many TGCAGTGCTAGGCATTTGTACGAGCAGTACTTC CSARHLYEQYF
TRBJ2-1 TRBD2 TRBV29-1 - TGCAGCGTTGACACTAGCGGGAACTACAATGAGCAGTTCTTC CSVDTSGNYNEQFF
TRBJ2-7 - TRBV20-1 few TGCAGTTGCGAAGGTGAGGGGTATAACGAGCAGTACTTC CSCEGEGYNEQYF
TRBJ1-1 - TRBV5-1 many TGCGCCAGCAAACCTCAAGATCATCAGCGGGCTGAAGCTTTCTTT CASKPQDHQRAEAFF
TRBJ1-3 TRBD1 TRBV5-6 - TGTGCCAGCAGCCTCTTTGGGACAGGGCTCTCTGGAAACACCATATATTTT CASSLFGTGLSGNTIYF
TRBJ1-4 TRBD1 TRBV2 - TGTGCCAGTGCGCGACAGGGCCCTACTAATGAAAAACTGTTTTTT CASARQGPTNEKLFF
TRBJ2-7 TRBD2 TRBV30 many TGTGCCTGGAGTGTGGTAGGACTAGTCCCTTACGAGCAGTACTTC CAWSVVGLVPYEQYF
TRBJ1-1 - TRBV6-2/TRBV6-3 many TGTGCCAGCAGTTACTGGCAGGGGAGCTTCGAAGCTTTCTTT CASSYWQGSFEAFF
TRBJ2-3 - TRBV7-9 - TGTGCCAGCAGCCGACAGAAAAGCACAGATACGCAGTATTTT CASSRQKSTDTQYF
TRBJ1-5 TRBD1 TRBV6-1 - TGTGCCAGCAGGGCCGACAGGGGAAGTGTTTATCAGCCCCAGCATTTT CASRADRGSVYQPQHF
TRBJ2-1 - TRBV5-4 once TGTGCCAGCAGCTGGGGGGCCGGCAATGAGCAGTTCTTC CASSWGAGNEQFF
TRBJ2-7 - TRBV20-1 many TGCAGTGCTAATACGGCAAGGGTGGTCTACGAGCAGTACTTC CSANTARVVYEQYF
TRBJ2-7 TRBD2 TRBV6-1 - TGTGCCTCCTCGGGGGGTGACGAGCAGTACTTC CASSGGDEQYF
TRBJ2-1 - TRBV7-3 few TGTGCCAGCAGCCCCGCGGGCCGTCTTAATGAGCAGTTCTTC CASSPAGRLNEQFF
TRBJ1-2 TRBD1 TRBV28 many TGTGCCAGCGGCGACAGGGTGAACTATGGCTACACCTTC CASGDRVNYGYTF
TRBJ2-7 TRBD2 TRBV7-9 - TGTGCCAGCAGCTTTTCCAGGGACGGAGCGGGAGGACGCTCCACCTACGAGCAGTACTTC CASSFSRDGAGGRSTYEQYF
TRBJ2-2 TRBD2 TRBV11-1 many TGTGCCAGCAGCCCCCGGACGGGGGGTAGCGGGACCGGGGAGCTGTTTTTT CASSPRTGGSGTGELFF
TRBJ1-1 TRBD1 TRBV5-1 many TGCGCCAGCAGCTCGGGGACAGCTGAAGCTTTCTTT CASSSGTAEAFF
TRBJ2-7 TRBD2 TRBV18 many TGTGCCAGCTCACCACCGTCCCTAGCGGGTTACGAGCAGTACTTC CASSPPSLAGYEQYF
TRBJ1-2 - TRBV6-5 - TGTGCCAGCAGTTACAGTGAAGCTAACTATGGCTACACCTTC CASSYSEANYGYTF
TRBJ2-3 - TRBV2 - TGTGCCAGCAGTGAAGAGGTGAGGACGGATACGCAGTATTTT CASSEEVRTDTQYF
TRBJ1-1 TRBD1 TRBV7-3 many TGTGCCAGCAGCTCCGATTGGACAGGGGATTCCGAAGCTTTCTTT CASSSDWTGDSEAFF
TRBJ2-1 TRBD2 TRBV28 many TGTGCCAGCAGCCCAACTAGCGGGAGGGCCGGTTTCCTCAATGAGCAGTTCTTC CASSPTSGRAGFLNEQFF
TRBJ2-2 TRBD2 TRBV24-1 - TGTGCCACCCAAAGACCGGGACTAGCGGATACCGGGGAGCTGTTTTTT CATQRPGLADTGELFF
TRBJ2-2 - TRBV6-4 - TGTGCCAGCAGTGACTCGGAGACCGGGGAGCTGTTTTTT CASSDSETGELFF
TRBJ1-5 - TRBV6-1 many TGTGCCAGCAGACCTCAGGGGCAGAGCAATCAGCCCCAGCATTTT CASRPQGQSNQPQHF
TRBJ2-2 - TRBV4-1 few TGCGCCAGCAGCCAAGATATCGGCGAGACCGGGGAGCTGTTTTTT CASSQDIGETGELFF
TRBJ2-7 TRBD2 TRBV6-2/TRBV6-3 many TGTGCCAGCAGCAGACTAGCGGGCTCCTACGAGCAGTACTTC CASSRLAGSYEQYF
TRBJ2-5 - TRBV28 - TGTGCCAGCGGAAACTTCAACTTC CASGNFNF
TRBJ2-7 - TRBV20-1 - TGCAGTGCTAGAGGTGCAGGGACGGTGTACGAGCAGTACTTC CSARGAGTVYEQYF
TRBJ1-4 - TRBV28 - TGTGCCAGCAGTGCCCGGGAGGGTTCTAATGAAAAACTGTTTTTT CASSAREGSNEKLFF
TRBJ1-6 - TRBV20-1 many TGCAGTGCTAGAGATCTTCGGGGAGGGAATTCACCCCTCCACTTT CSARDLRGGNSPLHF
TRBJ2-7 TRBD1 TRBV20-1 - TGCAGTGCTAGTAGTGGACAGGGCAACGAGCAGTACTTC CSASSGQGNEQYF
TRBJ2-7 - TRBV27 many TGTGCCAGCAGTTTAAACAGGGCTCGCTCCTACGAGCAGTACTTC CASSLNRARSYEQYF
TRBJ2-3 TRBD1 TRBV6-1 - TGTGCCAGCAGTGAATTCACAGGGGGCAGCGGAGATACGCAGTATTTT CASSEFTGGSGDTQYF
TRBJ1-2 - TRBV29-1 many TGCAGCGTTGGCGGAGGGAACTATGGCTACACCTTC CSVGGGNYGYTF
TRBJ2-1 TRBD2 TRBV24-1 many TGTGCCACCAGTGACCCCCTTAGCGGGAGATTCAATGAGCAGTTCTTC CATSDPLSGRFNEQFF
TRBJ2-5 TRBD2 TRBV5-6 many TGTGCCAGCAGTTCGCGGCATTACGGACTAGCGGTTTTCAGGGCAGAGACCCAGTACTTC CASSSRHYGLAVFRAETQYF
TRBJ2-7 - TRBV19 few TGTGCCAGTAGTATAGGCAGTCAGAGGTCCTACGAGCAGTACTTC CASSIGSQRSYEQYF
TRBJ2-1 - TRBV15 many TGTGCCACCAGCAGAGGTACAGAAAAGCAGTTCTTC CATSRGTEKQFF
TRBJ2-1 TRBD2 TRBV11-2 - TGTGCCAGCAGCCCGAGGACTAGCGGGCCTCACAATGAGCAGTTCTTC CASSPRTSGPHNEQFF
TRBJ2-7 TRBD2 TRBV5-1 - TGCGCCAGCAGCTCGAGGACTAGCGAGTACGAGCAGTACTTC CASSSRTSEYEQYF
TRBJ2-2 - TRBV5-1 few TGCGCCAGCAGCGAAGATCCGAACACCGGGGAGCTGTTTTTT CASSEDPNTGELFF
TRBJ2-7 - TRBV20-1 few TGCAGTGCTAGACGACCACAGGGCGCCTACGAGCAGTACTTC CSARRPQGAYEQYF
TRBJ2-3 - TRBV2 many TGTGCCAGCAGAAACCGGGCCGCCGAGAGCACAGATACGCAGTATTTT CASRNRAAESTDTQYF
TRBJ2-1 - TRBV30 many TGTGCCTGGAGTGTACCCAGGGCAAGTAACAACAATGAGCAGTTCTTC CAWSVPRASNNNEQFF
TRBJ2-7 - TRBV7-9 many TGTGCCAGCAGCTTAGTGGGGGGAGATTTTGCCGAGCAGTACTTC CASSLVGGDFAEQYF
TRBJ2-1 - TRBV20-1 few TGCAGTGCTAGTTCACAGGACTTCGCCAGTAAGCAGTTCTTC CSASSQDFASKQFF
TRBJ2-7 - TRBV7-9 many TGTGCCAGTTTGGGAGGTCCCGACTTGGAGCAGTACTTC CASLGGPDLEQYF
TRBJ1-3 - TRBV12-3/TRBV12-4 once TGTGCCAGCAGTCTGGGGGCGCTTGGAAACACCATATATTTT CASSLGALGNTIYF
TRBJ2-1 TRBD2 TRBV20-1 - TGCAGTGCTATTAGCGGGAGGTTTGGTGAGCAGTTCTTC CSAISGRFGEQFF
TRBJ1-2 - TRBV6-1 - TGTGCCAGCAGTGAAGAGGGGTACTATGGCTACACCTTC CASSEEGYYGYTF
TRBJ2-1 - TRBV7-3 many TGTGCCAGCAGCTTAACCCGGGACCCCTACAATGAGCAGTTCTTC CASSLTRDPYNEQFF
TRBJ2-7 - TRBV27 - TGTGCCAGCAGTTGGGCCTTTCCTAACGAGCAGTACTTC CASSWAFPNEQYF
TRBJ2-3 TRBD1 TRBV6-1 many TGTGCCGTAGGAAGACAGGGGTTGACAGATACGCAGTATTTT CAVGRQGLTDTQYF
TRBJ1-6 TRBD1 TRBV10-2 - TGCGCCAGCAGTGAGGAGGGACAGCTTATCCCCTCTTATAATTCACCCCTCCACTTT CASSEEGQLIPSYNSPLHF